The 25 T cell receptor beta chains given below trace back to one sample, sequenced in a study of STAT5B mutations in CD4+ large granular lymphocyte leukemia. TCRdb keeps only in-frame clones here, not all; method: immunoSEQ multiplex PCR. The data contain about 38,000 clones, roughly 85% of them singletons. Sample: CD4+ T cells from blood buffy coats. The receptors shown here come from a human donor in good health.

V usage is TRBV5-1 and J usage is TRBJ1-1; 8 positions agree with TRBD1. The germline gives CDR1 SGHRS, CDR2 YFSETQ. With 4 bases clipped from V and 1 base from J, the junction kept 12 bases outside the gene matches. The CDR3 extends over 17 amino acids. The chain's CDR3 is CASSLGQAVIRNTEAFF. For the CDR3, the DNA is TGCGCCAGCAGCCTGGGACAGGCCGTTATCAGGAACACTGAAGCTTTCTTT.

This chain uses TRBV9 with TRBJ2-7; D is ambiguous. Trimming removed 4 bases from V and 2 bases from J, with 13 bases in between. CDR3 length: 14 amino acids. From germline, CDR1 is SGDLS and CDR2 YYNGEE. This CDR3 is CASSYMTDTYEQYF. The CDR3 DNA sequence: TGTGCCAGCAGCTATATGACCGATACCTACGAGCAGTACTTC.

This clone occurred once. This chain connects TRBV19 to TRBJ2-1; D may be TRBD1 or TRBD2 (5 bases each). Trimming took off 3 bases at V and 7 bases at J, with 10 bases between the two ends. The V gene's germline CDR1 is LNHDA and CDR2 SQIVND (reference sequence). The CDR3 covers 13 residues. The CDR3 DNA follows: TGTGCCAGTAGTATGATGGGGGTGAATGAGCAGTTCTTC. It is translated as CASSMMGVNEQFF.

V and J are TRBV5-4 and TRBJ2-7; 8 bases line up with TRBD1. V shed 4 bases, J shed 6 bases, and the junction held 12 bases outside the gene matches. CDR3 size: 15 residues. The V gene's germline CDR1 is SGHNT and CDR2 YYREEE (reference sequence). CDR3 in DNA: TGTGCCAGCAGCGCCCCAGGGGGCCTTTCTCGCGAGCAGTACTTC. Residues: CASSAPGGLSREQYF.

The CDR3 DNA reads TGTGCCAGCAGTGGGGACAGGGAAGCCTTTGAAGCTTTCTTT. Translated, it gives CASSGDREAFEAFF. The V call is TRBV6-4, the J call TRBJ1-1; 9 nucleotides line up with TRBD1. Germline CDR1 is MRHNA and CDR2 is SNTAGT. V shed 4 bases, J shed 7 bases, and the junction held 7 bases outside the gene matches. The CDR3 runs to 14 residues.

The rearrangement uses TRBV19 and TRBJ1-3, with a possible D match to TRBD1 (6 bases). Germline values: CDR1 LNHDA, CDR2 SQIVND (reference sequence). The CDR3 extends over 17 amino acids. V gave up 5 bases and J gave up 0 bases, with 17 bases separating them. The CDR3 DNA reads TGTGCCAGTAGTCCCTTCCGACAGGAAAGCTCTGGAAACACCATATATTTT. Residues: CASSPFRQESSGNTIYF. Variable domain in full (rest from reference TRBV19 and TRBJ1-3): DGGITQSPKYLFRKEGQNVTLSCEQNLNHDAMYWYRQDPGQGLRLIYYSQIVNDFQKGDIAEGYSVSREKKESFPLTVTSAQKNPTAFYLCASSPFRQESSGNTIYFGEGSWLTVV.

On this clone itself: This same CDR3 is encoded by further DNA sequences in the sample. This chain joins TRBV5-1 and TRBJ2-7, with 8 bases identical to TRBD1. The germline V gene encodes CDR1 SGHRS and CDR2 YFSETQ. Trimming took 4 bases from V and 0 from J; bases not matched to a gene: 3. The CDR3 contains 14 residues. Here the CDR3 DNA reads TGCGCCAGCAGCCTTGGACAGGGCTCCTACGAGCAGTACTTC. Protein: CASSLGQGSYEQYF.

The CDR3 region has the DNA TGCGCCAGCAGCCAAGTCACAGGGTTTGCCTATGGCTACACCTTC. Its protein product is CASSQVTGFAYGYTF. The V gene is TRBV4-1, the J gene TRBJ1-2; maybe TRBD1 (6 bases). The ends were cut back, 1 base at V and 4 bases at J, with 13 bases in the middle. The CDR3 sequence is 15 residues long. Germline values: CDR1 MGHRA, CDR2 YSYEKL.

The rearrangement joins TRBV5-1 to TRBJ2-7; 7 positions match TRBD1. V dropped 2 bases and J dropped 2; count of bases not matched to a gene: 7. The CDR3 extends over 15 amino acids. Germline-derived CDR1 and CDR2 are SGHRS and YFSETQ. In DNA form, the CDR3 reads TGCGCCAGCAGCTTCGGACAGGATCTACCCTACGAGCAGTACTTC. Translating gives CASSFGQDLPYEQYF.

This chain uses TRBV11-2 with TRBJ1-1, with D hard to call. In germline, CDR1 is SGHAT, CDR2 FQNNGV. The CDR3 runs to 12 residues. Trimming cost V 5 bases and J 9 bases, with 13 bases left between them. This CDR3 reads CASSQPQRKAFF. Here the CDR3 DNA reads TGTGCCAGCAGCCAACCCCAACGGAAAGCTTTCTTT.

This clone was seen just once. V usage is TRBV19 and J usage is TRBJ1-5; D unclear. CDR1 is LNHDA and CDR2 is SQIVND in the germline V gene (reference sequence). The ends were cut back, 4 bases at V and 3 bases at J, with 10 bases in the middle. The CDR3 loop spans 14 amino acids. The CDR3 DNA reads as TGTGCCAGTAGTAGGGTGGCTTCCAATCAGCCCCAGCATTTT. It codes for CASSRVASNQPQHF.

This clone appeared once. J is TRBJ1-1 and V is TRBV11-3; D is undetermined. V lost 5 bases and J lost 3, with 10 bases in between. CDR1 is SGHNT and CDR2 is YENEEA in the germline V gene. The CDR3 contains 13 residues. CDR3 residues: CASSPITYTEAFF. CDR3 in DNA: TGTGCCAGCAGCCCCATAACCTACACTGAAGCTTTCTTT.

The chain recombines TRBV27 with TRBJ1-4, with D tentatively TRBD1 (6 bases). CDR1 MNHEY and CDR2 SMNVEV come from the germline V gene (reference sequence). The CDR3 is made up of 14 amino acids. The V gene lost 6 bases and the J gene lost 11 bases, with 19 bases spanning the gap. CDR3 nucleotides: TGTGCCAGCAGCATACAGGGTAATTTGCGGAAACTGTTTTTT. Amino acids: CASSIQGNLRKLFF.

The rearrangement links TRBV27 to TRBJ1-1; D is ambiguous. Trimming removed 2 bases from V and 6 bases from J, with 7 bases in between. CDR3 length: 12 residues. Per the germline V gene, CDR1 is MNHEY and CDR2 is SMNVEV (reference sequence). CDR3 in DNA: TGTGCCAGCAGTTTAGAAGGGTCTGAAGCTTTCTTT. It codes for CASSLEGSEAFF.

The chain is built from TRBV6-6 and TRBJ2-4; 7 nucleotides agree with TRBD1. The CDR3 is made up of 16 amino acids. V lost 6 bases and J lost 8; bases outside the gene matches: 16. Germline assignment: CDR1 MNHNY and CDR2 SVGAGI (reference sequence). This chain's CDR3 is CASSPRGGEGGDIQYF. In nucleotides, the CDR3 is TGTGCCAGCAGCCCCAGAGGGGGCGAAGGAGGCGACATTCAGTACTTC.

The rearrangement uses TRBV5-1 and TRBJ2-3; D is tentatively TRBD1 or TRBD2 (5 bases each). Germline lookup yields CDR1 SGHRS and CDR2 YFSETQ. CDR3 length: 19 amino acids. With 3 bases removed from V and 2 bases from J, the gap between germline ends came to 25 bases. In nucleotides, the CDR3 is TGCGCCAGCAGCTACTTTGGAACGGGACGGATCCTTTCCACAGATACGCAGTATTTT. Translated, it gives CASSYFGTGRILSTDTQYF.

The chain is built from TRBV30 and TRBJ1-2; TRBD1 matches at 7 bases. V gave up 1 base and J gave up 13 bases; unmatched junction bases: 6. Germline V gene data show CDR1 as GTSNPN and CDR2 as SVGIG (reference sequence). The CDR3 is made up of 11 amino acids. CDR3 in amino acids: CAWSAGTVSTF. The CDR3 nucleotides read TGTGCCTGGAGTGCCGGGACAGTTTCCACCTTC.

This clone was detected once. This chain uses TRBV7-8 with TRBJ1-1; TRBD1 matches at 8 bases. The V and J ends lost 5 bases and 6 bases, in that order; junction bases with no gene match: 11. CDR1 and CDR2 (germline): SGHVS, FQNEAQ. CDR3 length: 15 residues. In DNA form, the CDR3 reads TGTGCCAGCAGCCTACGTGGACAGGGTATCGCTGAAGCTTTCTTT. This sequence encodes CASSLRGQGIAEAFF. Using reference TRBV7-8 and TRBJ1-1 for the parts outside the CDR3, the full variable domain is GAGVSQSPRYKVAKRGQDVALRCDPISGHVSLFWYQQALGQGPEFLTYFQNEAQLDKSGLPSDRFFAERPEGSVSTLKIQRTQQEDSAVYLCASSLRGQGIAEAFFGQGTRLTVV.

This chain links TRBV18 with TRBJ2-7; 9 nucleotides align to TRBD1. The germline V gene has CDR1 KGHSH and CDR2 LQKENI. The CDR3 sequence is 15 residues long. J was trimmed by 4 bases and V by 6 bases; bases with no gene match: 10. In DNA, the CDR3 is TGTGCCAGCTCTCCCAGGACAGGGGAGGAATACGAGCAGTACTTC. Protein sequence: CASSPRTGEEYEQYF.

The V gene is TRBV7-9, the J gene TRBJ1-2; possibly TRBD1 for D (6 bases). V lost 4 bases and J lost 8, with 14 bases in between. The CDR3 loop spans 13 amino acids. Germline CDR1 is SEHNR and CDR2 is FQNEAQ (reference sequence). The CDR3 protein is CASSSPGGGGYTF. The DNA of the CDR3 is TGTGCCAGCAGCTCACCGGGGGGCGGGGGCTACACCTTC.

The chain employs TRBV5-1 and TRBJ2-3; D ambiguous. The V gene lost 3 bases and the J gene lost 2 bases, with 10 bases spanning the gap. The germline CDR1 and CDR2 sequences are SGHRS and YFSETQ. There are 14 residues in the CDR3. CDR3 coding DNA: TGCGCCAGCAGCTCCGCCTTAGCCACAGATACGCAGTATTTT. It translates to CASSSALATDTQYF.

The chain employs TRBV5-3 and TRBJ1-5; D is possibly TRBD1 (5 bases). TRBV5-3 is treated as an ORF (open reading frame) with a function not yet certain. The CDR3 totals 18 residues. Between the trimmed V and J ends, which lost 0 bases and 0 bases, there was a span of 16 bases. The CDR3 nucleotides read TGTGCCAGAAGCTTGGGGTCGGCAGGGTGGCTTAGCAATCAGCCCCAGCATTTT. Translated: CARSLGSAGWLSNQPQHF.

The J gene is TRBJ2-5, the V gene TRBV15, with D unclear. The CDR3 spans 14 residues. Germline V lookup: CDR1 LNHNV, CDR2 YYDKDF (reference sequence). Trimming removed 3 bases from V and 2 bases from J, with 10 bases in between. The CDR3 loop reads CATSRDVSQETQYF. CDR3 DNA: TGTGCCACCAGCAGGGACGTTAGTCAAGAGACCCAGTACTTC.

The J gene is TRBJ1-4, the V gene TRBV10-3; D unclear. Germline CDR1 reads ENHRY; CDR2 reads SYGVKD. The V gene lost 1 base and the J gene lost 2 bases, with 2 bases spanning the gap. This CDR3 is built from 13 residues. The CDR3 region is CAISEWTNEKLFF. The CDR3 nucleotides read TGTGCCATCAGTGAGTGGACTAATGAAAAACTGTTTTTT.

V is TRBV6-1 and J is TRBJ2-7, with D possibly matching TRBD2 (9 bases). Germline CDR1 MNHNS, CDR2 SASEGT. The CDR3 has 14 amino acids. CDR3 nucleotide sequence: TGTGCAGCGGGGGGCAGGGGGCCACCCTACGAGCAGTACTTC. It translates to CAAGGRGPPYEQYF.